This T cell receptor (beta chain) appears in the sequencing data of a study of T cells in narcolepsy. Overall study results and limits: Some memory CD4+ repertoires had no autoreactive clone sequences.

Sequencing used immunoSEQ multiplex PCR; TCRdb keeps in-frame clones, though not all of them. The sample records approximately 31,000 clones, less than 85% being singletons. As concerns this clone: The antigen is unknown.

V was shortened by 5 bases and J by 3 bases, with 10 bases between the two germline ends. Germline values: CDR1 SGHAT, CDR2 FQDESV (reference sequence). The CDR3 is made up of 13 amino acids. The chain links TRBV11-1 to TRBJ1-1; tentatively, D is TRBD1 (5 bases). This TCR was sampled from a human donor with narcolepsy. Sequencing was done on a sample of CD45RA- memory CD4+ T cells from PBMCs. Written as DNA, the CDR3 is TGTGCCAGCAGCCCCAGGGAGTACACTGAAGCTTTCTTT. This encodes CASSPREYTEAFF.